Listed below are T cell receptor beta chains from one sample, sequenced in a study of identical twins. MiXCR was run by TCRdb on the 5' RACE reads, yielding one entry per CDR3 protein. The sample yields 600,000 to 700,000 distinct CDR3 sequences, about 20% seen once. This sample was also put to use in a study of T cells expressing NK-cell markers.

Sequenced: PBMCs. These TCRs come from a woman younger than 35 in good health. Each CDR3 is given with its conserved first and last residue. A D gene is named only where the DNA matches it firmly. Clone size appears in some rows only: once, few, many, or a class for an expanded clone.

CDR3 DNA: TGCAGTGCTAGCTTGACAGGGCGCCCTTCACCCCTCCACTTT; CDR3 protein: CSASLTGRPSPLHF; D gene: TRBD1; V gene: TRBV20-1; clone size: -; J gene: TRBJ1-6
CDR3 DNA: TGTGCCAGCAGTTACGATGTACCGTCCAGGAACACCGGGGAGCTGTTTTTT; CDR3 protein: CASSYDVPSRNTGELFF; D gene: -; V gene: TRBV6-5; clone size: -; J gene: TRBJ2-2
CDR3 DNA: TGTGCCAGCAGTTCCCCAGTAATTCTCGGCGAGCAGTACTTC; CDR3 protein: CASSSPVILGEQYF; D gene: -; V gene: TRBV28; clone size: -; J gene: TRBJ2-7
CDR3 DNA: TGTGCCAGCTCAACCGGGACAGACAGTTATGGCTACACCTTC; CDR3 protein: CASSTGTDSYGYTF; D gene: TRBD1; V gene: TRBV18; clone size: many; J gene: TRBJ1-2
CDR3 DNA: TGTGCCAGCAGCTTAAGGGGACAGGGTAATTCACCCCTCCACTTT; CDR3 protein: CASSLRGQGNSPLHF; D gene: TRBD1; V gene: TRBV7-9; clone size: -; J gene: TRBJ1-6
CDR3 DNA: TGCGCCAGCAGCTTGGATAGCGAGACCCAGTACTTC; CDR3 protein: CASSLDSETQYF; D gene: -; V gene: TRBV5-1; clone size: many; J gene: TRBJ2-5
CDR3 DNA: TGTGCCAGCAGTATGGGACCTTCCACTAGGGCCGGGGAGCTGTTTTTT; CDR3 protein: CASSMGPSTRAGELFF; D gene: -; V gene: TRBV27; clone size: few; J gene: TRBJ2-2
CDR3 DNA: TGTGCCAGCACCAACCCGGGTACCTACGAGCAGTACTTC; CDR3 protein: CASTNPGTYEQYF; D gene: -; V gene: TRBV6-6; clone size: -; J gene: TRBJ2-7
CDR3 DNA: TGCGCCAGCAGCTTGGCCGGTCGTCTATTGAACACTGAAGCTTTCTTT; CDR3 protein: CASSLAGRLLNTEAFF; D gene: -; V gene: TRBV5-1; clone size: many; J gene: TRBJ1-1
CDR3 DNA: TGCAGTGCTAGAGATAACCTAGCGGGGGGAGTGGGAACGCAGTATTTT; CDR3 protein: CSARDNLAGGVGTQYF; D gene: TRBD2; V gene: TRBV20-1; clone size: -; J gene: TRBJ2-3
CDR3 DNA: TGTGCCAGCAGCCCGCAACAATCCAATGAGCAGTTCTTC; CDR3 protein: CASSPQQSNEQFF; D gene: -; V gene: TRBV5-4; clone size: -; J gene: TRBJ2-1
CDR3 DNA: TGTGCCAGCACCGATAGCGGGAGGGCCAAGTTCTTC; CDR3 protein: CASTDSGRAKFF; D gene: TRBD2; V gene: TRBV6-5; clone size: few; J gene: TRBJ2-1
CDR3 DNA: TGTGCCAGCAGCTTAGGTTCAGGCCGGGTGACCACTGAAGCTTTCTTT; CDR3 protein: CASSLGSGRVTTEAFF; D gene: -; V gene: TRBV7-9; clone size: -; J gene: TRBJ1-1
CDR3 DNA: TGTGCCAGCGGGGGCTCCTACAATGAGCAGTTCTTC; CDR3 protein: CASGGSYNEQFF; D gene: -; V gene: TRBV12-3/TRBV12-4; clone size: many; J gene: TRBJ2-1
CDR3 DNA: TGTGCCAGCAGCGACAGGGATGGCAGCTACAATGAGCAGTTCTTC; CDR3 protein: CASSDRDGSYNEQFF; D gene: TRBD1; V gene: TRBV4-2; clone size: -; J gene: TRBJ2-1
CDR3 DNA: TGTGCCAGCAGCTTTTTTAGGGGCCCCTACGAGCAGTACTTC; CDR3 protein: CASSFFRGPYEQYF; D gene: -; V gene: TRBV7-2; clone size: few; J gene: TRBJ2-7
CDR3 DNA: TGTGCCAGCAGCTCCGGTCTAGCGGGAGGGCCGAGTAGAGAGACCCAGTACTTC; CDR3 protein: CASSSGLAGGPSRETQYF; D gene: TRBD2; V gene: TRBV11-2; clone size: -; J gene: TRBJ2-5
CDR3 DNA: TGTGCCAGCAGCCTCCGGGGTTGGCAGCGGGATAGGGAGCAGTTCTTC; CDR3 protein: CASSLRGWQRDREQFF; D gene: TRBD2; V gene: TRBV5-6; clone size: many; J gene: TRBJ2-1
CDR3 DNA: TGCGCCAGCAGCTTGAGTTCCGGGAGTCTCAATGAGCAGTTCTTC; CDR3 protein: CASSLSSGSLNEQFF; D gene: -; V gene: TRBV5-1; clone size: few; J gene: TRBJ2-1
CDR3 DNA: TGTGCCAGCAGTTTAGAGGGGGGGATCCGGCCCTACGAGCAGTACTTC; CDR3 protein: CASSLEGGIRPYEQYF; D gene: -; V gene: TRBV12-3/TRBV12-4; clone size: -; J gene: TRBJ2-7
CDR3 DNA: TGTGCCAGCAGCCACCTGGGGAGCTCCTACGAGCAGTACTTC; CDR3 protein: CASSHLGSSYEQYF; D gene: -; V gene: TRBV7-8; clone size: -; J gene: TRBJ2-7
CDR3 DNA: TGTGCCAGCAGCTTACTGGGAGCGGGAGTTGATAGGGACTTC; CDR3 protein: CASSLLGAGVDRDF; D gene: TRBD2; V gene: TRBV7-2; clone size: -; J gene: TRBJ2-7
CDR3 DNA: TGTGCCAGCAGCTACCTCGACACTAGCTCGCGGGAGCAGTTCTTC; CDR3 protein: CASSYLDTSSREQFF; D gene: -; V gene: TRBV14; clone size: -; J gene: TRBJ2-1
CDR3 DNA: TGTGCCAGCAGCCCAGAGGGTTCTAGCGGGAGTAACGGGGAGCTGTTTTTT; CDR3 protein: CASSPEGSSGSNGELFF; D gene: TRBD2; V gene: TRBV5-6; clone size: -; J gene: TRBJ2-2
CDR3 DNA: TGTGCCAGCAGTTTAGCGGATGCCGAGCAGTACTTC; CDR3 protein: CASSLADAEQYF; D gene: -; V gene: TRBV12-3/TRBV12-4; clone size: -; J gene: TRBJ2-7
CDR3 DNA: TGCAGCACCGTCTTGGGGAACACTGAAGCTTTCTTT; CDR3 protein: CSTVLGNTEAFF; D gene: -; V gene: TRBV29-1; clone size: few; J gene: TRBJ1-1
CDR3 DNA: TGCAGTGCTAGAAAGTATCAGGGCCCAGATACGCAGTATTTT; CDR3 protein: CSARKYQGPDTQYF; D gene: -; V gene: TRBV20-1; clone size: -; J gene: TRBJ2-3
CDR3 DNA: TGTGCCAGCAGCCCACGACTAGCGGGAGTAGGTGAGCAGTTCTTC; CDR3 protein: CASSPRLAGVGEQFF; D gene: TRBD2; V gene: TRBV3-1; clone size: -; J gene: TRBJ2-1
CDR3 DNA: TGTGCCATCAGTGAGTGGGAGGACGAGCAGTACTTC; CDR3 protein: CAISEWEDEQYF; D gene: -; V gene: TRBV10-3; clone size: many; J gene: TRBJ2-7
CDR3 DNA: TGTGCCAGCAGCCCGGGACAGGGGAGGACCGGGGAGCTGTTTTTT; CDR3 protein: CASSPGQGRTGELFF; D gene: TRBD1; V gene: TRBV7-9; clone size: few; J gene: TRBJ2-2
CDR3 DNA: TGCAGCGTCCCCGGACAGGGAGGTTGGGAGACCCAGTACTTC; CDR3 protein: CSVPGQGGWETQYF; D gene: TRBD1; V gene: TRBV29-1; clone size: -; J gene: TRBJ2-5
CDR3 DNA: TGTGCCAGCAGCTTCGTACATGGGACAGGGATGAACACTGAAGCTTTCTTT; CDR3 protein: CASSFVHGTGMNTEAFF; D gene: TRBD1; V gene: TRBV5-6; clone size: few; J gene: TRBJ1-1
CDR3 DNA: TGTGCCAGCAGCTTAACGGCGGGACGGGCTTTTGAGCAGTACTTC; CDR3 protein: CASSLTAGRAFEQYF; D gene: -; V gene: TRBV5-5; clone size: few; J gene: TRBJ2-7
CDR3 DNA: TGCAGCGTTGAAGCGTCCCGCGTGACTAGCGGAGTAGGGGAGACCCAGTACTTC; CDR3 protein: CSVEASRVTSGVGETQYF; D gene: TRBD2; V gene: TRBV29-1; clone size: many; J gene: TRBJ2-5
CDR3 DNA: TGTGCCAGCAGTGAAGAGATGGGTTACAATCAGCCCCAGCATTTT; CDR3 protein: CASSEEMGYNQPQHF; D gene: -; V gene: TRBV6-1; clone size: -; J gene: TRBJ1-5